This T cell receptor (beta chain) derives from a study of shared clonotypes between healthy human individuals. Notes on this clone: Its antigen is still unknown.

Overall study results and limits: Blood was the sole source, and tissue repertoires probably differ.

CDR3 length: 14 amino acids. Germline loops: CDR1 GTSNPN, CDR2 SVGIG (reference sequence). Trimming cost V 2 bases and J 7 bases, with 12 bases left between them. Assay execution proceeded at the deep level. Researchers sequenced unsorted PBMC DNA using ten immunoSEQ deep assay plates. Authors' analysis steps: Junction-only sequences without quality scores were provided by ImmunoSEQ, so filtering was different. Clones were read by immunoSEQ multiplex PCR, and TCRdb kept only the in-frame ones, dropping some. That table supplies the V and J calls and clone size; D and trimming were determined from the DNA. This sample has approximately 510,000 clones, with approximately 85% found just once.

The sequenced material came from PBMCs. This clonotype was obtained from a woman aged 40 to 50 in good health. Some clones in this sample may be carry-over from other donors' samples. The chain carries TRBV30 and TRBJ1-6, with D perhaps matching TRBD1 (5 bases). This CDR3 reads CAWSIGTINSPLHF. Written as DNA, the CDR3 is TGTGCCTGGAGTATCGGGACCATAAATTCACCCCTCCACTTT.